This is a list of T cell receptor beta chains from one sample in a study of blood T cell repertoires in COVID-19. Some clones are missing from TCRdb's copy, which holds only in-frame ones; the method was immunoSEQ multiplex PCR. The data hold about 200,000 clones, with around 80% observed a single time. Material for sequencing was peripheral blood. The receptor set was obtained from a human donor with acute or convalescent COVID-19. The donor label of this sample is uncertain. Each CDR3 is given without its conserved first and last residue. Each record gives: J gene, V gene, CDR3 protein.

j_call: TRBJ2-3
v_call: TRBV7-3
cdr3_aa: ASSIRTSGITDTQY

j_call: TRBJ2-1
v_call: TRBV30
cdr3_aa: AWSVGGGRTSEQF

j_call: TRBJ1-2
v_call: TRBV12-3/TRBV12-4
cdr3_aa: ASSHRDRGGYT

j_call: TRBJ2-3
v_call: TRBV11-3
cdr3_aa: ASSSGVPTDTQY

j_call: TRBJ2-1
v_call: TRBV3-1/TRBV3-2
cdr3_aa: ASSQGTGGYNEQF

j_call: TRBJ2-7
v_call: TRBV6-1
cdr3_aa: ASSEAVAGGPYEQY

j_call: TRBJ1-3
v_call: TRBV10-3
cdr3_aa: AISEGAEKPSGNTIY

j_call: TRBJ2-1
v_call: TRBV10-1
cdr3_aa: ASSEDNNQLHLANEQF

j_call: TRBJ1-5
v_call: TRBV12-3/TRBV12-4
cdr3_aa: ASRGGFNQPQH

j_call: TRBJ1-2
v_call: TRBV5-8
cdr3_aa: ASSRLGQLT

j_call: TRBJ1-5
v_call: TRBV10-3
cdr3_aa: AIRPVGGAQH

j_call: TRBJ1-1
v_call: TRBV5-4
cdr3_aa: ASSSYRGRGDTEAF

j_call: TRBJ2-7
v_call: TRBV14
cdr3_aa: ASSQVGAGRAYEQY

j_call: TRBJ2-1
v_call: TRBV13
cdr3_aa: ASSLGLGTFYNEQF

j_call: TRBJ2-7
v_call: TRBV6-5
cdr3_aa: ASSYSPQNYEQY

j_call: TRBJ1-5
v_call: TRBV6-5
cdr3_aa: ASGGISNQPQH

j_call: TRBJ2-5
v_call: TRBV5-1
cdr3_aa: ASSLGLAGGLLETQY

j_call: TRBJ2-7
v_call: TRBV6-5
cdr3_aa: AVTSGTSYEQY

j_call: TRBJ2-7
v_call: TRBV4-2
cdr3_aa: ASSQAVAGGPEQY

j_call: TRBJ2-1
v_call: TRBV24-1
cdr3_aa: ATRQGSLNEQF

j_call: TRBJ1-5
v_call: TRBV14
cdr3_aa: ASSQDPPIRH

j_call: TRBJ1-5
v_call: TRBV7-6
cdr3_aa: ASSPGTDLNQPQH

j_call: TRBJ2-3
v_call: TRBV7-3
cdr3_aa: ASSSLAGSPDTQY

j_call: TRBJ1-1
v_call: TRBV28
cdr3_aa: ASSLRDSGSEAF

j_call: TRBJ1-6
v_call: TRBV28
cdr3_aa: ASSESTGENSPLH

j_call: TRBJ1-6
v_call: TRBV18
cdr3_aa: ASSPRLDNYNSPLH

j_call: TRBJ2-1
v_call: TRBV19
cdr3_aa: ASKAETSYNEQF

j_call: TRBJ1-5
v_call: TRBV10-3
cdr3_aa: AISESRGDQPQH

j_call: TRBJ2-2
v_call: TRBV7-6
cdr3_aa: ASSLNAGYSGELF

j_call: TRBJ2-3
v_call: TRBV28
cdr3_aa: ASSLAGGGSDTQY

j_call: TRBJ2-1
v_call: TRBV7-8
cdr3_aa: ASTKRAPTVAGGLYNEQF

j_call: TRBJ1-4
v_call: TRBV3-1/TRBV3-2
cdr3_aa: ASSQRGQGMGEKLF

j_call: TRBJ2-2
v_call: TRBV7-2
cdr3_aa: ASSSRQATGELF

j_call: TRBJ1-5
v_call: TRBV20-1
cdr3_aa: SASVQEPQH

j_call: TRBJ2-7
v_call: TRBV7-6
cdr3_aa: ASSRQGSYEQY

j_call: TRBJ1-1
v_call: TRBV19
cdr3_aa: ASRSILMNTEAF

j_call: TRBJ1-4
v_call: TRBV27
cdr3_aa: ASSPATGGAEKLF

j_call: TRBJ1-1
v_call: TRBV6-2/TRBV6-3
cdr3_aa: ASSFRTGGLNTEAF

j_call: TRBJ2-5
v_call: TRBV5-1
cdr3_aa: ASSLTIKAQETQY

j_call: TRBJ1-1
v_call: TRBV5-4
cdr3_aa: ASSLSRLAGSEAF

j_call: TRBJ2-1
v_call: TRBV24-1
cdr3_aa: ATSGHVYNEQF

j_call: TRBJ2-3
v_call: TRBV16
cdr3_aa: ASSQWASDTDTQY

j_call: TRBJ1-2
v_call: TRBV27
cdr3_aa: ASRSTGRPRSYGYT

j_call: TRBJ1-1
v_call: TRBV18
cdr3_aa: ASSPPDAGGMNTEAF

j_call: TRBJ2-7
v_call: TRBV28
cdr3_aa: ASRGQGASTYEQY

j_call: TRBJ1-1
v_call: TRBV6-6
cdr3_aa: ASIDRDEAF

j_call: TRBJ2-1
v_call: TRBV30
cdr3_aa: AWSVSGHEQF

j_call: TRBJ2-3
v_call: TRBV6-5
cdr3_aa: ASSYSSSGGTDTQY

j_call: TRBJ1-6
v_call: TRBV10-3
cdr3_aa: AISDGQGHSPLH

j_call: TRBJ1-5
v_call: TRBV6-6
cdr3_aa: ASRCPPGIHQPQH

j_call: TRBJ2-3
v_call: TRBV19
cdr3_aa: ASTLGSRWTDTQY

j_call: TRBJ2-7
v_call: TRBV19
cdr3_aa: ASSIGGRTGVYEQY

j_call: TRBJ1-2
v_call: TRBV6-6
cdr3_aa: ASSPQGDGYT

j_call: TRBJ1-4
v_call: TRBV6-5
cdr3_aa: ASSPQGLSEKLF

j_call: TRBJ1-4
v_call: TRBV7-9
cdr3_aa: ASSPDRGAGANEKLF

j_call: TRBJ1-1
v_call: TRBV30
cdr3_aa: AWRSTQGLTTEAF

j_call: TRBJ2-2
v_call: TRBV9
cdr3_aa: ASSVGNGELF

j_call: TRBJ2-3
v_call: TRBV6-5
cdr3_aa: ASSSTTVTQY

j_call: TRBJ1-5
v_call: TRBV30
cdr3_aa: AWRHPGQFNQPQH

j_call: TRBJ2-3
v_call: TRBV9
cdr3_aa: ASSVGPQRGFTDTQY